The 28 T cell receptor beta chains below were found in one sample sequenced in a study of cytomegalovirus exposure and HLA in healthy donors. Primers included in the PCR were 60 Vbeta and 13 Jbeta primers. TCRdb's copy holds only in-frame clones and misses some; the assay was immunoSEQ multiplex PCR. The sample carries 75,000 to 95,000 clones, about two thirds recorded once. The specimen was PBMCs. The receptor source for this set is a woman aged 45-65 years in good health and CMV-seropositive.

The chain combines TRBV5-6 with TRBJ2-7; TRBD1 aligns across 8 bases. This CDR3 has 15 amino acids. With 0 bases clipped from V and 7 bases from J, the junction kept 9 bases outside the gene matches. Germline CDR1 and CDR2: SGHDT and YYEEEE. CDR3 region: CASSLAPGRGREQYF. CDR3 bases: TGTGCCAGCAGCTTGGCTCCTGGCAGGGGGCGAGAGCAGTACTTC. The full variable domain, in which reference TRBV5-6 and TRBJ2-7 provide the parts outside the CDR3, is DAGVTQSPTHLIKTRGQQVTLRCSPKSGHDTVSWYQQALGQGPQFIFQYYEEEERQRGNFPDRFSGHQFPNYSSELNVNALLLGDSALYLCASSLAPGRGREQYFGPGTRLTVT.

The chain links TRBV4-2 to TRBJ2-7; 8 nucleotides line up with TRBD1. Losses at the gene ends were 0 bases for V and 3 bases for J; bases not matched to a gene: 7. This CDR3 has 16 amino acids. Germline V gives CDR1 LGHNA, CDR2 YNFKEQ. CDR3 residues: CASSQEVQGGDYEQYF. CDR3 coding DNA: TGTGCCAGCAGCCAAGAAGTACAGGGGGGTGACTACGAGCAGTACTTC.

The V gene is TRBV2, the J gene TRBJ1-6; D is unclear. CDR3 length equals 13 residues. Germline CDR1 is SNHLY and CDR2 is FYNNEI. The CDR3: CAIAARTNSPLHF. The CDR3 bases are TGTGCTATAGCGGCTAGGACCAACTCACCCCTCCACTTT.

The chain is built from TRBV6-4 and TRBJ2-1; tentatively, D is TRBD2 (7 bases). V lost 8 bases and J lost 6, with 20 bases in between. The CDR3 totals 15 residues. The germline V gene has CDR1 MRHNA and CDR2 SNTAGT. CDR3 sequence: CASYGRGGHFNEQFF. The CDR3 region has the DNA TGTGCCAGCTACGGAAGGGGGGGACACTTCAATGAGCAGTTCTTC.

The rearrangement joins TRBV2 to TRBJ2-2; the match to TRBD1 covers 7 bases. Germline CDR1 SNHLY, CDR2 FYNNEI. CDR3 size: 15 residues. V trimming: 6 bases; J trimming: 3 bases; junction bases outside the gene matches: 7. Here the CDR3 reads CASRTGSGYTGELFF. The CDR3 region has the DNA TGTGCCAGCAGGACAGGGTCGGGGTACACCGGGGAGCTGTTTTTT. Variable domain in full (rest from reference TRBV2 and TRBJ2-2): EPEVTQTPSHQVTQMGQEVILRCVPISNHLYFYWYRQILGQKVEFLVSFYNNEISEKSEIFDDQFSVERPDGSNFTLKIRSTKLEDSAMYFCASRTGSGYTGELFFGEGSRLTVL.

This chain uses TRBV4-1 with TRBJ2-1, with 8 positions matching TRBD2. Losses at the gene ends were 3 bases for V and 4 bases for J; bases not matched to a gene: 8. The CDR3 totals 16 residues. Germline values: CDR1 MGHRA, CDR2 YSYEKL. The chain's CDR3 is CASSQAPGGIYNEQFF. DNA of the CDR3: TGCGCCAGCAGCCAGGCTCCGGGGGGGATATACAATGAGCAGTTCTTC.

The CDR3 nucleotides read TGTGCCAGCTCACCAGGGGGGGCTCGGAATGAGCAGTTCTTC. Its protein product is CASSPGGARNEQFF. The chain recombines TRBV18 with TRBJ2-1; D may be TRBD2 (7 bases). The germline V gene encodes CDR1 KGHSH and CDR2 LQKENI. With 2 bases removed from V and 7 bases from J, the gap between germline ends came to 12 bases. The CDR3 covers 14 residues.

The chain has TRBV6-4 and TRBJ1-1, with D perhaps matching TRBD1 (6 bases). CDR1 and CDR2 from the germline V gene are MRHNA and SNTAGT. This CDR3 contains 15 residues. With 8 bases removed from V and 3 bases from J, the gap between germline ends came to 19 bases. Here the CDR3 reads CASEDRPIRDTEAFF. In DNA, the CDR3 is TGTGCCAGCGAGGACAGACCAATAAGGGACACTGAAGCTTTCTTT.

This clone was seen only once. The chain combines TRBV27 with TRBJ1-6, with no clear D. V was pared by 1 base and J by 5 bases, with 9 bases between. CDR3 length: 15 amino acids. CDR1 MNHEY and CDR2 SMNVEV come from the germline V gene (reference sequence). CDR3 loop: CASSLWWANNSPLHF. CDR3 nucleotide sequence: TGTGCCAGCAGTTTATGGTGGGCAAATAATTCACCCCTCCACTTT.

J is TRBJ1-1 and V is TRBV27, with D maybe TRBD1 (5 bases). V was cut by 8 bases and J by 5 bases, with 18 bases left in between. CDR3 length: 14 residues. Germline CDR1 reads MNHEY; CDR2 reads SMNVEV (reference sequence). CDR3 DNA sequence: TGTGCCAGCGGGGTACGGGGGGTTGGTACTGAAGCTTTCTTT. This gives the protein CASGVRGVGTEAFF.

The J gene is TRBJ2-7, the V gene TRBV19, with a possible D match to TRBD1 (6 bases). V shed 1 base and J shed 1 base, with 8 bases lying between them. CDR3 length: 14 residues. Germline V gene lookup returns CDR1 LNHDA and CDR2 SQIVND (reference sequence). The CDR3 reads CASSIGDMSYEQYF. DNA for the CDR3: TGTGCCAGTAGTATAGGGGACATGTCCTACGAGCAGTACTTC. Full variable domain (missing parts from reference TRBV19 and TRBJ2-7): DGGITQSPKYLFRKEGQNVTLSCEQNLNHDAMYWYRQDPGQGLRLIYYSQIVNDFQKGDIAEGYSVSREKKESFPLTVTSAQKNPTAFYLCASSIGDMSYEQYFGPGTRLTVT.

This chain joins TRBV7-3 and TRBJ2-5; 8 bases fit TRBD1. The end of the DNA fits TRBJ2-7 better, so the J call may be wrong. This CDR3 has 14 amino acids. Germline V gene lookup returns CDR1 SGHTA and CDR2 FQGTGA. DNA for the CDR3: TGTGCCAGCAGCCCAGGGGGGACAGGTGACGAGCAGTACTTC. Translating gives CASSPGGTGDEQYF.

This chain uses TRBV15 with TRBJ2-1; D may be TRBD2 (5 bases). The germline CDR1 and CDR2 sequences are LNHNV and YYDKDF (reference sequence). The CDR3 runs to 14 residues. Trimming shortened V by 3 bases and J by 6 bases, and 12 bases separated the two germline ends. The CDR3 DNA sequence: TGTGCCACCAGCAGGAGATTGGACTCCAATGAGCAGTTCTTC. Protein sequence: CATSRRLDSNEQFF. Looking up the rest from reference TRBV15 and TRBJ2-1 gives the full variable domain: DAMVIQNPRYQVTQFGKPVTLSCSQTLNHNVMYWYQQKSSQAPKLLFHYYDKDFNNEADTPDNFQSRRPNTSFCFLDIRSPGLGDTAMYLCATSRRLDSNEQFFGPGTRLTVL.

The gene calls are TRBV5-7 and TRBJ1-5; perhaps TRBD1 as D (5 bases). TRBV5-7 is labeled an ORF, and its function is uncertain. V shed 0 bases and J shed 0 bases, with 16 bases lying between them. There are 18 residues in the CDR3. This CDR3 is CASSLVRGLSISNQPQHF. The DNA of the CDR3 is TGTGCCAGCAGCTTGGTTAGGGGACTGTCTATTAGCAATCAGCCCCAGCATTTT.

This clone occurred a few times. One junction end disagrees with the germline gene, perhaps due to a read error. The CDR3 protein is CSSSFSRTGGTEAFF. The CDR3 nucleotides are TGTTCCAGCAGCTTTTCCCGGACAGGGGGCACTGAAGCTTTCTTT. The J gene is TRBJ1-1, the V gene TRBV7-9; 10 positions agree with TRBD1. Germline V gene sequence: CDR1 SEHNR, CDR2 FQNEAQ (reference sequence). The CDR3 consists of 15 residues.

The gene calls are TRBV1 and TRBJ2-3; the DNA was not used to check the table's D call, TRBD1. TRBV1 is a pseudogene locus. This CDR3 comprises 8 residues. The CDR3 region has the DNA TGCACCAGCACCCCCAAGTATTTT. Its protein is CTSTPKYF.

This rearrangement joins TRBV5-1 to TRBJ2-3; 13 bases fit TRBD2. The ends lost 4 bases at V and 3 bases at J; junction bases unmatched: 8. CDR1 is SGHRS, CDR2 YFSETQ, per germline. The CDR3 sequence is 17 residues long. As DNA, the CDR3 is TGCGCCAGCAGCGCATGGACTAGCGGGGGCCATACAGATACGCAGTATTTT. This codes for CASSAWTSGGHTDTQYF.

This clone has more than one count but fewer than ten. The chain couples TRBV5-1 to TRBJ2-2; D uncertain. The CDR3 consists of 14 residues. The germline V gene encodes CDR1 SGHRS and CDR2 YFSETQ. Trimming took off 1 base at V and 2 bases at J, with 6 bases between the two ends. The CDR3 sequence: CASSLTTNTGELFF. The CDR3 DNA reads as TGCGCCAGCAGCTTGACTACCAACACCGGGGAGCTGTTTTTT.

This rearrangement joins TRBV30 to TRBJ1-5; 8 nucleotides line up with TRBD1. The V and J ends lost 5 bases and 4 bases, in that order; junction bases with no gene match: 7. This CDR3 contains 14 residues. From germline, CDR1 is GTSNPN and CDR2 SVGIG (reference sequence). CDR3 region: CAWCSGGGNQPQHF. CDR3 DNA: TGTGCCTGGTGCTCAGGGGGCGGGAATCAGCCCCAGCATTTT.

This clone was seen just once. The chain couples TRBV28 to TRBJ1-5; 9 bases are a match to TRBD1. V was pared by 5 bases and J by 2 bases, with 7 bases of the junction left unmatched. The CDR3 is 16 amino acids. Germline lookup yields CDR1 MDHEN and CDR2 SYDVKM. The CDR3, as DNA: TGTGCCAGCAGTCCCGGGACAGGGAGCGGCAATCAGCCCCAGCATTTT. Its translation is CASSPGTGSGNQPQHF. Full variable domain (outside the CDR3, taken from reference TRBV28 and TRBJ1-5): DVKVTQSSRYLVKRTGEKVFLECVQDMDHENMFWYRQDPGLGLRLIYFSYDVKMKEKGDIPEGYSVSREKKERFSLILESASTNQTSMYLCASSPGTGSGNQPQHFGDGTRLSIL.

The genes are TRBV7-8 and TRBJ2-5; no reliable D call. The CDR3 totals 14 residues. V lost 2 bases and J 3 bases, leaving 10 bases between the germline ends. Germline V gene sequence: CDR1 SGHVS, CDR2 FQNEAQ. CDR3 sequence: CASSLLVEEETQYF. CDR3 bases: TGTGCCAGCAGCTTATTGGTAGAGGAAGAGACCCAGTACTTC.

This CDR3 is CASSPRTTGLGYTF. The CDR3 nucleotides are TGCGCCAGCAGCCCGAGGACGACAGGGCTGGGCTACACCTTC. The chain employs TRBV5-1 and TRBJ1-2; the match to TRBD1 covers 7 bases. The germline gives CDR1 SGHRS, CDR2 YFSETQ. The CDR3 covers 14 residues. V dropped 4 bases and J dropped 8; count of bases not matched to a gene: 11.

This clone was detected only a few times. CDR3 sequence reads: CASTPWGVEGSGANVLTF. CDR3 in DNA: TGTGCCAGCACCCCCTGGGGGGTTGAAGGCTCTGGGGCCAACGTCCTGACTTTC. This rearrangement joins TRBV2 to TRBJ2-6, with D perhaps TRBD2 (6 bases). This CDR3 comprises 18 residues. V lost 7 bases and J lost 0, with 19 bases in between. Germline CDR1 reads SNHLY; CDR2 reads FYNNEI.

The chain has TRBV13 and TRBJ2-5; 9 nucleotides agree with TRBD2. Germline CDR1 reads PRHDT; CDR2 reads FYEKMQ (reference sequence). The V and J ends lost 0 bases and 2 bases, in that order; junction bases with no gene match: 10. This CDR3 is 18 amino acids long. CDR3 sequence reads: CASSLGPPAGGSQETQYF. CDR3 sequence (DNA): TGTGCCAGCAGCTTAGGCCCCCCAGCGGGGGGTTCGCAAGAGACCCAGTACTTC.

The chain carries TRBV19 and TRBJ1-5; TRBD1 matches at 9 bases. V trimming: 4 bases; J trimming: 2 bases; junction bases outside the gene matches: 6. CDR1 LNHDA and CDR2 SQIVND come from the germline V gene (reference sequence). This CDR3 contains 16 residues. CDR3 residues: CASSKQGALGNQPQHF. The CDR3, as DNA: TGTGCCAGTAGTAAACAGGGGGCTTTGGGCAATCAGCCCCAGCATTTT. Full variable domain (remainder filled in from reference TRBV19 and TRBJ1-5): DGGITQSPKYLFRKEGQNVTLSCEQNLNHDAMYWYRQDPGQGLRLIYYSQIVNDFQKGDIAEGYSVSREKKESFPLTVTSAQKNPTAFYLCASSKQGALGNQPQHFGDGTRLSIL.

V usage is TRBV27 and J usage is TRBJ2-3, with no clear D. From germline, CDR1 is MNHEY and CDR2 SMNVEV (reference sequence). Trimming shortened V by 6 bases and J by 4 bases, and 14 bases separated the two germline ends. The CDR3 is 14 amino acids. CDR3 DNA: TGTGCCAGCAGACCTAACCCGGTCGCAGATACGCAGTATTTT. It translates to CASRPNPVADTQYF.

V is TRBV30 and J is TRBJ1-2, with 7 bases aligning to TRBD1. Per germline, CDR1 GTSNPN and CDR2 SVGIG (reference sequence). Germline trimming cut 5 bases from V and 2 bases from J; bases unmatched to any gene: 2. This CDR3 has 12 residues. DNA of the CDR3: TGTGCCTGGGAACAGGGGAACTATGGCTACACCTTC. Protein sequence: CAWEQGNYGYTF.

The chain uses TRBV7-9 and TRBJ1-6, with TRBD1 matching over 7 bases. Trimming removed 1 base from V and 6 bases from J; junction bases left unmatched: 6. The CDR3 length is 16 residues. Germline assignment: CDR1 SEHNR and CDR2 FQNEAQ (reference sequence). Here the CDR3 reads CASSLVGTAPNSPLHF. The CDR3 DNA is TGTGCCAGCAGCTTAGTAGGGACAGCCCCTAATTCACCCCTCCACTTT.